One sample yielded the 20 T cell receptor beta chains listed below, sequenced in a study of blood T cell repertoires in COVID-19. Produced via immunoSEQ multiplex PCR; TCRdb's table is partial and in-frame only. The table includes under 450,000 clones, roughly 84% detected once. The sample taken for sequencing was PBMCs or T cells enriched from blood (not recorded which). The receptors come from a woman under 40 who had recovered from COVID-19.

Worth noting for this clone: The germline gene is not matched at one end of the junction; a read error may be the cause. The chain joins TRBV4-1 to TRBJ2-7; 12 nucleotides match TRBD1. Germline V gene data show CDR1 as MGHRA and CDR2 as YSYEKL. This CDR3 region has 15 residues. CDR3 region: CASRQGPGQGAEQYF. The DNA for the CDR3 is TGCGCCAGCAGACAAGGCCCGGGACAGGGGGCCGAGCAGTACTTC.

The rearrangement links TRBV9 to TRBJ2-2; 8 positions match TRBD2. Germline loops: CDR1 SGDLS, CDR2 YYNGEE. Trimming at V came to 0 bases and at J to 5 bases, leaving 6 bases not matched to a gene. The CDR3 has 16 amino acids. The DNA for the CDR3 is TGTGCCAGCAGCGTAGGGGCTAGCGGGTCGACCGGGGAGCTGTTTTTT. Protein: CASSVGASGSTGELFF.

The chain couples TRBV16 to TRBJ1-2; no firm D call. Per germline, CDR1 KGHSY and CDR2 FQNENV. V was cut by 0 bases and J by 7 bases, with 12 bases left in between. There are 14 residues in the CDR3. The CDR3 reads CASSQSIAPSGYTF. CDR3 nucleotide sequence: TGTGCCAGCAGCCAATCGATAGCCCCGAGTGGCTACACCTTC.

The chain joins TRBV28 to TRBJ1-5, with D tentatively TRBD1 (5 bases). V shed 5 bases and J shed 8 bases, with 10 bases lying between them. The germline V gene has CDR1 MDHEN and CDR2 SYDVKM. The CDR3 has 12 amino acids. CDR3 loop: CASSLRVEPQHF. The CDR3 DNA reads TGTGCCAGCAGTCTCAGGGTTGAGCCCCAGCATTTT.

V usage is TRBV20-1 and J usage is TRBJ1-1; D is unresolved. This CDR3 is 11 amino acids long. Trimming took off 5 bases at V and 12 bases at J, with 16 bases between the two ends. From germline, CDR1 is DFQATT and CDR2 SNEGSKA (reference sequence). In DNA, the CDR3 is TGCAGTGCTGCCGGACTCCTCGAACCTTTCTTT. It codes for CSAAGLLEPFF.

The chain links TRBV27 to TRBJ1-2; tentative D call: TRBD1 (5 bases). V lost 5 bases and J 4 bases, leaving 11 bases between the germline ends. CDR1 and CDR2 from the germline V gene are MNHEY and SMNVEV (reference sequence). The CDR3 runs to 13 residues. The CDR3 loop is CASSPYGGYGYTF. CDR3 in DNA: TGTGCCAGCAGTCCCTACGGGGGCTATGGCTACACCTTC.

The rearrangement uses TRBV2 and TRBJ2-2, with 11 positions matching TRBD2. The V gene's germline CDR1 is SNHLY and CDR2 FYNNEI. The CDR3 is made up of 15 amino acids. The V gene end was trimmed by 5 bases and the J gene end by 4 bases; junction bases not matched to a gene: 3. The CDR3 DNA is TGTGCCAGCAGTTCCCTAGCGGGAGGCACCGGGGAGCTGTTTTTT. Translated: CASSSLAGGTGELFF.

V gene TRBV10-3 combines with J gene TRBJ2-3; tentatively, D is TRBD2 (5 bases). The germline V and J ends were trimmed by 2 bases and 4 bases, with 13 bases remaining between them. This CDR3 spans 15 amino acids. Germline V CDR1 and CDR2: ENHRY, SYGVKD. CDR3 nucleotides: TGTGCCATCAGTGAGATTCGTCTAGCAGCAGATACGCAGTATTTT. This gives the protein CAISEIRLAADTQYF.

The chain employs TRBV7-8 and TRBJ2-7; D is perhaps TRBD1 (5 bases). Trimming removed 5 bases at V and 1 base at J, with 12 bases between. Germline loops: CDR1 SGHVS, CDR2 FQNEAQ. The CDR3 is 14 amino acids. CDR3 sequence: CASSNPGKSYEQYF. DNA for the CDR3: TGTGCCAGCAGCAACCCAGGGAAGTCCTACGAGCAGTACTTC.

The chain combines TRBV6-5 with TRBJ1-1; TRBD1 is a possible D gene (6 bases). The V and J ends lost 7 bases and 0 bases respectively, with 12 bases between them. This CDR3 has 14 residues. Germline loops: CDR1 MNHEY, CDR2 SVGAGI. CDR3 bases: TGTGCCAGCACCCAGGACAGTTTGAACACTGAAGCTTTCTTT. It yields the protein CASTQDSLNTEAFF.

Concerning this clone: Within the sample, other DNA sequences also encode this same CDR3. The chain is built from TRBV19 and TRBJ2-5, with D perhaps matching TRBD2 (6 bases). The CDR3 totals 11 residues. CDR1 LNHDA and CDR2 SQIVND come from the germline V gene (reference sequence). V was trimmed by 8 bases and J by 2 bases, leaving 6 bases between them. The CDR3 here is CASRGQETQYF. The DNA of the CDR3 is TGTGCCAGTCGGGGGCAAGAGACCCAGTACTTC.

CDR3 nucleotides: TGTGCCAGCAGCTTAGGAGGGCAGGGGCATACGCAGTATTTT. This translates into CASSLGGQGHTQYF. This sequence joins TRBV11-2 and TRBJ2-3; perhaps TRBD1 as D (6 bases). V lost 1 base to trimming and J lost 7 bases, with 12 bases between them. CDR3 size: 14 residues. Germline V gene lookup returns CDR1 SGHAT and CDR2 FQNNGV.

The V and J genes are TRBV29-1 and TRBJ2-5; maybe TRBD1 (5 bases). This CDR3 contains 12 residues. Trimming stripped 7 bases from V and 2 bases from J, with 11 bases between. CDR1 and CDR2 from the germline V gene are SQVTM and ANQGSEA. The CDR3 is CSGGHFQETQYF. The CDR3 DNA reads as TGCAGCGGTGGACACTTTCAAGAGACCCAGTACTTC.

This clone was seen just once. This chain uses TRBV5-4 with TRBJ1-2; maybe TRBD1 (5 bases). The CDR3 has 14 amino acids. V lost 0 bases to trimming and J lost 2 bases, with 8 bases between them. Germline assignment: CDR1 SGHNT and CDR2 YYREEE (reference sequence). The CDR3 loop reads CASSLVAGNYGYTF. The CDR3 region has the DNA TGTGCCAGCAGCTTGGTTGCAGGGAACTATGGCTACACCTTC.

The chain carries TRBV29-1 and TRBJ1-1; D is ambiguous. The V end was cut by 7 bases, the J end by 0 bases, with 12 bases between. In germline, CDR1 is SQVTM, CDR2 ANQGSEA. The CDR3 has 13 amino acids. CDR3 residues: CSAKKFLNTEAFF. The CDR3 DNA sequence: TGCAGCGCGAAAAAATTCTTGAACACTGAAGCTTTCTTT. Combining the CDR3 with reference TRBV29-1 and TRBJ1-1 gives the whole variable domain SAVISQKPSRDICQRGTSLTIQCQVDSQVTMMFWYRQQPGQSLTLIATANQGSEATYESGFVIDKFPISRPNLTFSTLTVSNMSPEDSSIYLCSAKKFLNTEAFFGQGTRLTVV.

This clone was seen just once. The chain carries TRBV2 and TRBJ2-5; D gene uncertain. In germline, CDR1 is SNHLY, CDR2 FYNNEI. CDR3 length equals 13 residues. Trimming removed 7 bases from V and 4 bases from J, with 13 bases in between. CDR3 sequence reads: CASMPARRETQYF. DNA for the CDR3: TGTGCCAGCATGCCCGCCAGGCGAGAGACCCAGTACTTC.

This clone was seen a few times. V is TRBV28 and J is TRBJ2-7; TRBD2 matches at 13 bases. The CDR3 totals 20 residues. After removal of 5 bases from V and 3 bases from J, the junction contained 19 bases not matched to a gene. Per germline, CDR1 MDHEN and CDR2 SYDVKM. The CDR3, as DNA: TGTGCCAGCAGTCCCGGGGGACTAGCGGGATCCGGTTCAATCTACTACGAGCAGTACTTC. This codes for CASSPGGLAGSGSIYYEQYF.

The chain has TRBV21-1 and TRBJ1-1; TRBD1, as called in the table, went unchecked against the DNA. TRBV21-1 is flagged as a pseudogene. This CDR3 contains 18 residues. The CDR3 nucleotides read TGTGCCAGCAGCACCCGGACAGGGCCCCCCTTTTTCCAAACTGAAGCTTTCTTT. It is translated as CASSTRTGPPFFQTEAFF.

The chain links TRBV4-1 to TRBJ2-1, with D maybe TRBD2 (6 bases). The V end was cut by 1 base, the J end by 7 bases, with 8 bases between. Looked up from germline, CDR1 is MGHRA and CDR2 is YSYEKL. There are 13 residues in the CDR3. The CDR3 region has the DNA TGCGCCAGCAGCCAAGTGGAGGGAAATGAGCAGTTCTTC. Its protein is CASSQVEGNEQFF.

V is TRBV28 and J is TRBJ1-1; D might be TRBD1 (5 bases). This CDR3 region has 13 residues. Germline V gene lookup returns CDR1 MDHEN and CDR2 SYDVKM. Trimming removed 6 bases at V and 2 bases at J, with 10 bases between. Written as DNA, the CDR3 is TGTGCCAGCAGCCCCGGACAAAACACTGAAGCTTTCTTT. This sequence encodes CASSPGQNTEAFF.